This entry features one TCR beta chain sequence. What it recognizes is unknown. Here immunoSEQ multiplex PCR was the method, and the copy in TCRdb shows in-frame clones only, minus some. The sample gives around 140,000 clones, 90% of which show up once; less than 9% is in the top ten. J gave up 9 bases and V 0 bases, and 4 bases lay outside the gene matches. CDR1 is MNHEY and CDR2 is SVGEGT in the germline V gene. The CDR3 totals 14 residues. The record originates from a study of T cell responses to AZD1222 COVID-19 vaccine. Study-wide findings and caveats: Among the donors, most were white British and more were female, and clonal diversity was possibly underestimated. Seropositive AZD1222 recipients at baseline numbered only five or six.

The specimen was peripheral blood, collected on day 0 of AZD1222 vaccination. The chain employs TRBV6-2 or TRBV6-3 and TRBJ1-2, with 10 positions matching TRBD1. The receptor comes from an adult in good health. The CDR3 here is CASSYSRTGGSYTF. For the CDR3, the DNA is TGTGCCAGCAGTTACTCGAGGACAGGGGGTAGCTACACCTTC.